Shown below are 19 T cell receptor beta chains from a single sample sequenced in a study of T cell changes during pregnancy in multiple sclerosis (dated by TCRdb to about 2019). Receptor libraries were prepared by the immunoSEQ multiplex PCR assay. TCRdb retrieved this table from immuneACCESS and kept in-frame rearrangements only. Not all clones are present; in checked studies, unresolved V genes account for under half, and no reason is known for the remainder. The table for this sample lists around 21,000 clones; approximately 91% of them were counted only once. The ten largest clones take up around 21% of the sample. The starting material was CD8+ T cells from peripheral blood mononuclear cells, obtained after pregnancy. All receptors derive from a female donor in good health, enrolled as a control in a pregnancy study.

The J gene is TRBJ2-3, the V gene TRBV7-6; maybe TRBD1 (5 bases). Germline V gene data show CDR1 as SGHVS and CDR2 as FNYEAQ. V lost 5 bases and J 0 bases, leaving 9 bases between the germline ends. There are 14 residues in the CDR3. CDR3 in amino acids: CASSAQGSTDTQYF. The CDR3 DNA follows: TGTGCCAGCAGCGCTCAGGGAAGCACAGATACGCAGTATTTT.

The V and J genes are TRBV27 and TRBJ1-4; weak D call: TRBD1 (5 bases). Germline loops: CDR1 MNHEY, CDR2 SMNVEV (reference sequence). This CDR3 is 15 amino acids long. Trimming took 2 bases from V and 6 from J, leaving 13 bases between them. Written as DNA, the CDR3 is TGTGCCAGCAGTTTAGGCCCCGGGGGAGATGAAAAACTGTTTTTT. Its translation: CASSLGPGGDEKLFF.

The chain joins TRBV27 to TRBJ2-3; D is uncertain. The CDR3 has 15 amino acids. Deletions cut 5 bases from V and 1 base from J, with 13 bases between. Germline loops: CDR1 MNHEY, CDR2 SMNVEV (reference sequence). Written as DNA, the CDR3 is TGTGCCAGCAGTCCCCCACCACACGGCACAGATACGCAGTATTTT. Translation gives CASSPPPHGTDTQYF.

The rearrangement links TRBV27 to TRBJ1-2; weak D call: TRBD1 (5 bases). Germline-derived CDR1 and CDR2 are MNHEY and SMNVEV (reference sequence). The germline V and J ends were trimmed by 5 bases and 8 bases, with 15 bases remaining between them. CDR3 length: 13 residues. The CDR3 coding sequence is TGTGCCAGCAGTAGAGCAACGGGGGAGGGCTACACCTTC. This sequence encodes CASSRATGEGYTF.

This sequence joins TRBV5-1 and TRBJ1-5; 10 bases align to TRBD1. The germline CDR1 and CDR2 sequences are SGHRS and YFSETQ. This CDR3 contains 16 residues. The J segment lost 15 bases and the V segment lost 4 bases, leaving 19 bases of the junction unmatched. The CDR3 DNA follows: TGCGCCAGCAGCCTTTCTCCGGGACAGGGGATATCAGCACGGCATTTT. This sequence encodes CASSLSPGQGISARHF. Complete variable domain (other parts from reference TRBV5-1 and TRBJ1-5): KAGVTQTPRYLIKTRGQQVTLSCSPISGHRSVSWYQQTPGQGLQFLFEYFSETQRNKGNFPGRFSGRQFSNSRSEMNVSTLELGDSALYLCASSLSPGQGISARHFGDGTRLSIL.

The rearrangement joins TRBV4-3 to TRBJ2-4; possibly TRBD1 for D (5 bases). In germline, CDR1 is LGHNA, CDR2 YSLEER. The CDR3 covers 15 residues. Trimming removed 0 bases at V and 9 bases at J, with 15 bases between. The CDR3, as DNA: TGCGCCAGCAGCCAAGATCGAGTGGGGCCGGGCATTCAGTACTTC. This gives the protein CASSQDRVGPGIQYF.

The V call is TRBV7-9, the J call TRBJ2-7, with D possibly matching TRBD1 (5 bases). The CDR3 sequence is 12 residues long. Trimming took off 5 bases at V and 5 bases at J, with 10 bases between the two ends. Germline lookup yields CDR1 SEHNR and CDR2 FQNEAQ (reference sequence). The CDR3 spells CASSRRVDEQYF. The DNA of the CDR3 is TGTGCCAGCAGCCGCAGGGTGGACGAGCAGTACTTC.

CDR3 sequence: CANKPRQADNEKLFF. The CDR3 DNA sequence: TGTGCCAACAAACCCAGACAGGCGGATAATGAAAAACTGTTTTTT. V usage is TRBV27 and J usage is TRBJ1-4, with D maybe TRBD1 (6 bases). This CDR3 comprises 15 residues. CDR1 is MNHEY, CDR2 SMNVEV, per germline (reference sequence). V lost 10 bases and J lost 4, with 19 bases in between. Drawing the rest from reference TRBV27 and TRBJ1-4, the complete variable domain is EAQVTQNPRYLITVTGKKLTVTCSQNMNHEYMSWYRQDPGLGLRQIYYSMNVEVTDKGDVPEGYKVSRKEKRNFPLILESPSPNQTSLYFCANKPRQADNEKLFFGSGTQLSVL.

The chain employs TRBV27 and TRBJ2-1, with 14 bases that match TRBD2. Per germline, CDR1 MNHEY and CDR2 SMNVEV (reference sequence). CDR3 size: 19 residues. V trimming: 6 bases; J trimming: 5 bases; junction bases outside the gene matches: 15. Here the CDR3 DNA reads TGTGCCAGCAGCCCCGGACTAGCGGGGGGCCGGTTCCCGGACAATGAGCAGTTCTTC. Its translation: CASSPGLAGGRFPDNEQFF.

The chain employs TRBV6-5 and TRBJ1-1; perhaps TRBD1 as D (6 bases). The germline V gene has CDR1 MNHEY and CDR2 SVGAGI. Trimming removed 2 bases at V and 0 bases at J, with 13 bases between. The CDR3 has 16 residues. CDR3: CASSYSIQGMNTEAFF. CDR3 nucleotides: TGTGCCAGCAGTTACAGTATCCAGGGGATGAACACTGAAGCTTTCTTT.

The chain has TRBV14 and TRBJ1-1; D ambiguous. Trimming pared 4 bases from V and 3 bases from J, leaving 6 bases between. The CDR3 has 12 amino acids. Looked up from germline, CDR1 is SGHDN and CDR2 is FVKESK. CDR3 bases: TGTGCCAGCAGCCTGGGCCACACTGAAGCTTTCTTT. Protein sequence: CASSLGHTEAFF.

Only one count was recorded for this clone. V is TRBV12-5 and J is TRBJ2-1; D is undetermined. The CDR3 covers 11 residues. The ends were cut back, 5 bases at V and 5 bases at J, with 4 bases in the middle. Germline CDR1 LGHNT, CDR2 FRNRAP. The CDR3 bases are TGTGCTAGTGGTCTCGACAATGAGCAGTTCTTC. Protein sequence: CASGLDNEQFF.

The J gene is TRBJ2-1, the V gene TRBV7-8; the D gene is possibly TRBD2 (5 bases). V shed 1 base and J shed 7 bases, with 11 bases lying between them. The germline V gene encodes CDR1 SGHVS and CDR2 FQNEAQ. This CDR3 has 14 amino acids. CDR3 residues: CASSLVGSGNEQFF. As DNA, the CDR3 is TGTGCCAGCAGCTTAGTCGGAAGCGGAAATGAGCAGTTCTTC.

The chain combines TRBV4-3 with TRBJ1-2; D possibly corresponds to TRBD1 (5 bases). This CDR3 comprises 15 residues. The V end lost 1 base, the J end lost 4 bases, and 13 bases lay between the germline ends. CDR1 and CDR2 from the germline V gene are LGHNA and YSLEER. As DNA, the CDR3 is TGCGCCAGCAGCCAAGGGCCAGGGTTGGCCTATGGCTACACCTTC. Residues: CASSQGPGLAYGYTF.

This sequence joins TRBV6-1 and TRBJ1-1; 12 positions agree with TRBD1. The germline V gene has CDR1 MNHNS and CDR2 SASEGT. The CDR3 consists of 19 residues. V shed 0 bases, J shed 1 base, and the junction held 9 bases outside the gene matches. The CDR3 nucleotides are TGTGCCAGCAGTGAAGCCTGGGACAGGGGGCGCATTAGGAACACTGAAGCTTTCTTT. Translation gives CASSEAWDRGRIRNTEAFF.

J is TRBJ2-6 and V is TRBV10-3; 7 bases are shared with TRBD1. V dropped 6 bases and J dropped 2; count of bases not matched to a gene: 4. Germline CDR1 is ENHRY and CDR2 is SYGVKD. This CDR3 is 15 amino acids long. CDR3 sequence: CAIRQGPPGANVLTF. The DNA of the CDR3 is TGTGCCATCAGACAGGGGCCCCCTGGGGCCAACGTCCTGACTTTC.

The chain is built from TRBV6-5 and TRBJ2-1; D remains unclear. Germline V gives CDR1 MNHEY, CDR2 SVGAGI. Trimming left V 5 bases short and J 8 bases short, with 10 bases between. This CDR3 region has 12 residues. Written as DNA, the CDR3 is TGTGCCAGCAGTGACGGGTGGGATGAGCAGTTCTTC. Protein product: CASSDGWDEQFF.

V usage is TRBV5-4 and J usage is TRBJ2-2; possibly TRBD2 for D (7 bases). The CDR3 runs to 18 residues. V dropped 4 bases and J dropped 5 bases, with 24 bases sitting between them. Germline values: CDR1 SGHNT, CDR2 YYREEE (reference sequence). Here the CDR3 reads CASSPFGAGGAETGELFF. The CDR3 DNA is TGTGCCAGCAGCCCATTTGGGGCTGGGGGGGCAGAAACCGGGGAGCTGTTTTTT. The full variable domain, completed using reference TRBV5-4 and TRBJ2-2, is ETGVTQSPTHLIKTRGQQVTLRCSSQSGHNTVSWYQQALGQGPQFIFQYYREEENGRGNFPPRFSGLQFPNYSSELNVNALELDDSALYLCASSPFGAGGAETGELFFGEGSRLTVL.

This clone was seen only once. V gene TRBV7-8 combines with J gene TRBJ2-3; 10 bases agree with TRBD2. CDR3 length equals 15 residues. Germline V CDR1 and CDR2: SGHVS, FQNEAQ. The V gene end was trimmed by 2 bases and the J gene end by 1 base; junction bases not matched to a gene: 0. The CDR3 nucleotides read TGTGCCAGCAGCTTACTAGCGGGAGGCACAGATACGCAGTATTTT. Translating gives CASSLLAGGTDTQYF.